These T cell receptor beta chains were read from a single sample in a study of OX40 agonist ivuxolimab in advanced cancers. TCRdb keeps only in-frame clones here, not all; method: immunoSEQ multiplex PCR. The table has under 85,000 clones, around 83% seen once. Sequencing used CD4+ or CD8+ T cells sorted from blood, obtained in a trial of the OX40 agonist ivuxolimab. Source of these receptors: an adult with an advanced solid tumor such as melanoma, head and neck, liver or kidney cancer. CDR3s include the opening cysteine and the closing phenylalanine or tryptophan. D genes are given only for firm matches. Size values are once, few and many counts, or a class for expanded clones, and some rows have none.

j_call: TRBJ1-6; clone_size: few; d_call: -; v_call: TRBV5-8; cdr3_nt: TGTGCCAGCAGCCTGGGACGGGATAATTCACCCCTCCACTTT; cdr3_aa: CASSLGRDNSPLHF
j_call: TRBJ2-7; clone_size: -; d_call: -; v_call: TRBV7-2; cdr3_nt: TGTGCCAGCAGCTTACAAGGGTACATGGTAGGCGAGCAGTACTTC; cdr3_aa: CASSLQGYMVGEQYF
j_call: TRBJ2-7; clone_size: -; d_call: -; v_call: TRBV10-1; cdr3_nt: TGCGCCACCCCGGTCCCGGGCTACGAGCAGTACTTC; cdr3_aa: CATPVPGYEQYF
j_call: TRBJ2-1; clone_size: -; d_call: TRBD2; v_call: TRBV28; cdr3_nt: TGTGCCAGCAGTTTACGGACTAGCGCGAGCTCCTACAATGAGCAGTTCTTC; cdr3_aa: CASSLRTSASSYNEQFF
j_call: TRBJ1-4; clone_size: -; d_call: -; v_call: TRBV30; cdr3_nt: TGTGCCTGGAGTTCTCTGACCCCAGATAACAAAAAACTGTTTTTT; cdr3_aa: CAWSSLTPDNKKLFF
j_call: TRBJ2-5; clone_size: -; d_call: -; v_call: TRBV25-1; cdr3_nt: TGTGCCAGCAGTGGTTACAGGGAACAAGAGACCCAGTACTTC; cdr3_aa: CASSGYREQETQYF
j_call: TRBJ2-4; clone_size: -; d_call: -; v_call: TRBV28; cdr3_nt: TGTGCCAGCAGTTCCGAGGGCAGGGTGCTAGCCAAAAACATTCAGTACTTC; cdr3_aa: CASSSEGRVLAKNIQYF
j_call: TRBJ1-4; clone_size: -; d_call: -; v_call: TRBV18; cdr3_nt: TGTGCCAGCTCACCACCCACGTCCTTAAATGAAAAACTGTTTTTT; cdr3_aa: CASSPPTSLNEKLFF
j_call: TRBJ2-1; clone_size: -; d_call: -; v_call: TRBV6-5; cdr3_nt: TGTGCCAGCAGTTACTCCGGACTAAACCATGAGCAGTTCTTC; cdr3_aa: CASSYSGLNHEQFF
j_call: TRBJ1-2; clone_size: -; d_call: TRBD1; v_call: TRBV28; cdr3_nt: TGTGCCAGCAGACAACCGGGACAGCCCTATGGCTACACCTTC; cdr3_aa: CASRQPGQPYGYTF
j_call: TRBJ2-7; clone_size: -; d_call: TRBD1; v_call: TRBV11-2; cdr3_nt: TGTGCCAGCAGATCCGGGACAGGGGCCTACGAGCAGTACTTC; cdr3_aa: CASRSGTGAYEQYF
j_call: TRBJ2-2; clone_size: few; d_call: -; v_call: TRBV21-1; cdr3_nt: TGTGCCAGCAGCATTCACAGGGAAGTAACCGGGGAGCTGTTTTTT; cdr3_aa: CASSIHREVTGELFF
j_call: TRBJ2-2; clone_size: -; d_call: -; v_call: TRBV7-9; cdr3_nt: TGTGCCAGCAGCTTAGCGACTAGAACCACCGGGGAGCTGTTTTTT; cdr3_aa: CASSLATRTTGELFF